The rows below give T cell receptor beta chains drawn from one sample of a study of shared clonotypes between healthy human individuals. The protocol was immunoSEQ multiplex PCR, while the TCRdb copy is restricted to in-frame clones and leaves out a portion. The repertoire holds about 870,000 clones, with 92% as singletons. The sample was naive CD8+ T cells sorted from blood. These receptors came from a young man in good health. CDR3s include the opening cysteine and the closing phenylalanine or tryptophan. The D gene is left open where the match is weak. Clone sizes are given selectively: once, few, many, or a class where the clone is expanded.

once,NA,TRBV13,TRBJ2-7,CASSTRESAYEQYF,TGTGCCAGCAGCACCCGCGAGTCTGCCTACGAGCAGTACTTC
once,TRBD2,TRBV15,TRBJ2-1,CATSRAASGSDEQFF,TGTGCCACCAGCAGAGCGGCTAGCGGGAGTGATGAGCAGTTCTTC
NA,NA,TRBV15,TRBJ2-7,CATSTGAYSYEQYF,TGTGCCACCAGCACAGGGGCCTACTCCTACGAGCAGTACTTC
NA,NA,TRBV28,TRBJ2-3,CASSHVLVTDGGDTQYF,TGTGCCAGCAGTCACGTTTTAGTCACGGACGGGGGAGATACGCAGTATTTT
NA,NA,TRBV7-9,TRBJ2-5,CASSLDKVDSGETQYF,TGTGCCAGCAGCTTAGATAAAGTTGACAGTGGAGAGACCCAGTACTTC
NA,NA,TRBV11-1,TRBJ2-3,CASSLAATDTQYF,TGTGCCAGCAGCTTAGCGGCCACAGATACGCAGTATTTT
NA,NA,TRBV20-1,TRBJ1-1,CSVRATEAFF,TGCAGTGTTCGGGCCACTGAAGCTTTCTTT
NA,TRBD1,TRBV19,TRBJ2-7,CATRDRGTYEQYF,TGTGCCACAAGGGACAGGGGAACCTACGAGCAGTACTTC
NA,NA,TRBV7-2,TRBJ1-5,CASSLRRGTNQPQHF,TGTGCCAGCAGCTTACGGCGGGGAACCAATCAGCCCCAGCATTTT
NA,NA,TRBV29-1,TRBJ2-1,CSVDGQGVAYNEQFF,TGCAGCGTTGATGGTCAAGGGGTTGCCTACAATGAGCAGTTCTTC
NA,NA,TRBV19,TRBJ2-7,CASSIVPGRTGFHYEQYF,TGTGCCAGTAGTATAGTCCCAGGGAGGACAGGATTTCACTACGAGCAGTACTTC
NA,NA,TRBV28,TRBJ1-1,CASSLAPKGANTEAFF,TGTGCCAGCAGTTTGGCACCGAAAGGGGCGAACACTGAAGCTTTCTTT
NA,NA,TRBV27,TRBJ2-7,CASSWGPAYEQYF,TGTGCCAGCAGTTGGGGACCCGCCTACGAGCAGTACTTC
NA,TRBD2,TRBV11-2,TRBJ2-1,CASSRTSGGYNEQFF,TGTGCCAGCAGCCGGACTAGCGGGGGATACAATGAGCAGTTCTTC
NA,NA,TRBV15,TRBJ2-2,CATRWSAANTGELFF,TGTGCCACCAGGTGGAGCGCCGCGAACACCGGGGAGCTGTTTTTT
NA,TRBD1,TRBV10-2,TRBJ2-1,CASSVQGSYNEQFF,TGCGCCAGCAGTGTACAGGGGTCCTACAATGAGCAGTTCTTC
NA,TRBD1,TRBV27,TRBJ1-2,CASRTRTGGSGYTF,TGTGCCAGCAGAACCCGGACAGGGGGCTCTGGCTACACCTTC
NA,NA,TRBV27,TRBJ2-3,CASRGGGLAGSTDTQYF,TGTGCCAGCAGGGGAGGTGGGCTAGCTGGAAGCACAGATACGCAGTATTTT
few,NA,TRBV21-1,TRBJ1-2,CASSKPFGSGYGYTF,TGTGCCAGCAGCAAGCCGTTCGGGAGCGGCTATGGCTACACCTTC
NA,TRBD2,TRBV7-9,TRBJ2-5,CASSLKSGSLETQYF,TGTGCCAGCAGCTTAAAGAGCGGGAGTTTAGAGACCCAGTACTTC
NA,TRBD1,TRBV2,TRBJ1-5,CASSKTGVRGYYSNQPQHF,TGTGCCAGCAGTAAAACAGGGGTGCGGGGGTACTATAGCAATCAGCCCCAGCATTTT
NA,TRBD1,TRBV9,TRBJ2-2,CASSVESVRDRGQTGELFF,TGTGCCAGCAGCGTAGAATCGGTCCGGGACAGGGGCCAGACCGGGGAGCTGTTTTTT